This passage covers 29 T cell receptor beta chains from one sample sequenced in a study of T cell responses to AZD1222 COVID-19 vaccine. The method was immunoSEQ multiplex PCR; TCRdb's version includes in-frame clones alone and lacks a portion of them. The sample holds about 140,000 clones; about nine tenths are singletons and the top ten take roughly 5%. The material sequenced was peripheral blood, taken on day 0 of AZD1222 vaccination. The receptor source for this set is an adult in good health.

This chain uses TRBV2 with TRBJ1-2, with D maybe TRBD1 (5 bases). Germline V gives CDR1 SNHLY, CDR2 FYNNEI. V gave up 2 bases and J gave up 0 bases, with 7 bases separating them. The CDR3 totals 14 residues. The CDR3 sequence is CASSEQGPNYGYTF. The DNA for the CDR3 is TGTGCCAGCAGTGAACAGGGACCTAACTATGGCTACACCTTC.

This clone was detected only a few times. This chain connects TRBV25-1 to TRBJ1-6; maybe TRBD1 (6 bases). The CDR3 length is 16 residues. Germline values: CDR1 MGHDK, CDR2 SYGVNS. V was cut by 4 bases and J by 9 bases, with 19 bases left in between. CDR3 residues: CASSGSTGHLVSPLHF. The DNA of the CDR3 is TGTGCCAGCAGTGGCTCGACGGGACACCTAGTTTCACCCCTCCACTTT. Full variable domain (missing parts from reference TRBV25-1 and TRBJ1-6): EADIYQTPRYLVIGTGKKITLECSQTMGHDKMYWYQQDPGMELHLIHYSYGVNSTEKGDLSSESTVSRIRTEHFPLTLESARPSHTSQYLCASSGSTGHLVSPLHFGNGTRLTVT.

The chain employs TRBV7-2 and TRBJ1-4, with 7 bases that match TRBD1. From germline, CDR1 is SGHTA and CDR2 FQGNSA. Germline trimming cut 4 bases from V and 3 bases from J; bases unmatched to any gene: 8. The CDR3 is 16 residues long. The CDR3 spells CASSSGGARANEKLFF. Here the CDR3 DNA reads TGTGCCAGCAGCTCAGGGGGGGCGAGAGCTAATGAAAAACTGTTTTTT.

The CDR3 nucleotides read TGCAGCGTTGAAGACCCAGATACCAGCTCCTACGAGCAGTACTTC. Its protein product is CSVEDPDTSSYEQYF. The J gene is TRBJ2-7, the V gene TRBV29-1; no clear D gene. There are 15 residues in the CDR3. Per the germline V gene, CDR1 is SQVTM and CDR2 is ANQGSEA. V lost 0 bases and J lost 0, with 12 bases in between.

The chain combines TRBV7-9 with TRBJ2-7; D call uncertain. Germline values: CDR1 SEHNR, CDR2 FQNEAQ (reference sequence). Between the trimmed V and J ends, which lost 5 bases and 6 bases, there was a span of 14 bases. The CDR3 runs 13 residues. The CDR3 spells CASSLPEGSEQYF. The CDR3 DNA follows: TGTGCCAGCAGCCTTCCCGAAGGGTCCGAGCAGTACTTC.

This chain uses TRBV7-8 with TRBJ1-5; D not resolved. The CDR3 has 15 residues. Looked up from germline, CDR1 is SGHVS and CDR2 is FQNEAQ. Trimming stripped 2 bases from V and 0 bases from J, with 8 bases between. The CDR3 DNA follows: TGTGCCAGCAGCTTACAGGAGAATAGCAATCAGCCCCAGCATTTT. This sequence encodes CASSLQENSNQPQHF.

The chain links TRBV19 to TRBJ2-3, with D maybe TRBD1 (6 bases). This CDR3 has 14 residues. V lost 6 bases to trimming and J lost 3 bases, with 13 bases between them. The germline gives CDR1 LNHDA, CDR2 SQIVND (reference sequence). Here the CDR3 reads CASSRTARTDTQYF. CDR3 bases: TGTGCCAGTAGCCGGACAGCCAGAACAGATACGCAGTATTTT.

The chain links TRBV14 to TRBJ2-5; D remains unclear. The ends were cut back, 8 bases at V and 5 bases at J, with 12 bases in the middle. This CDR3 is built from 12 residues. Germline V gene sequence: CDR1 SGHDN, CDR2 FVKESK. The CDR3 sequence: CASSSFGETQYF. In DNA form, the CDR3 reads TGTGCCAGCTCATCCTTTGGGGAGACCCAGTACTTC.

The rearrangement joins TRBV9 to TRBJ2-1; no clear D gene. Trimming left V 0 bases short and J 9 bases short, with 13 bases between. CDR3 size: 14 residues. The germline V gene has CDR1 SGDLS and CDR2 YYNGEE. The CDR3 nucleotides read TGTGCCAGCAGCGTAGCGGCGGTATTTGGTGAGCAGTTCTTC. Amino acids: CASSVAAVFGEQFF.

The rearrangement joins TRBV6-5 to TRBJ2-7, with D possibly matching TRBD2 (7 bases). Looked up from germline, CDR1 is MNHEY and CDR2 is SVGAGI. CDR3 length: 15 residues. Trimming shortened V by 1 base and J by 5 bases, and 15 bases separated the two germline ends. The CDR3 here is CASSYLSGGQNEQYF. The CDR3 DNA sequence: TGTGCCAGCAGTTACTTATCGGGGGGACAAAACGAGCAGTACTTC.

The chain employs TRBV7-8 and TRBJ2-1; D might be TRBD2 (6 bases). The germline V gene has CDR1 SGHVS and CDR2 FQNEAQ. The CDR3 length is 14 residues. V lost 5 bases, J lost 5 bases, and 13 bases lay in between. This CDR3 reads CASSGRDSNNEQFF. The CDR3, as DNA: TGTGCCAGCAGCGGGCGGGACTCGAACAATGAGCAGTTCTTC.

This sequence joins TRBV28 and TRBJ2-6; a possible D gene is TRBD1 (5 bases). Trimming pared 3 bases from V and 0 bases from J, leaving 12 bases between. The germline V gene has CDR1 MDHEN and CDR2 SYDVKM. CDR3 size: 17 residues. The CDR3 here is CASSLGRANSGANVLTF. CDR3 coding DNA: TGTGCCAGCAGTTTGGGCAGGGCAAACTCTGGGGCCAACGTCCTGACTTTC.

The chain combines TRBV11-3 with TRBJ2-7; no clear D gene. The CDR3 length is 12 residues. V gave up 5 bases and J gave up 1 base, with 6 bases separating them. From germline, CDR1 is SGHNT and CDR2 YENEEA. The CDR3 here is CASSDQSYEQYF. The DNA of the CDR3 is TGTGCCAGCAGCGACCAATCCTACGAGCAGTACTTC.

As DNA, the CDR3 is TGTGCCAGCAGTCATCTTCTGGGACAGGGATGGCGCACTGAAGCTTTCTTT. It yields the protein CASSHLLGQGWRTEAFF. V gene TRBV6-6 combines with J gene TRBJ1-1, with 9 bases identical to TRBD1. The germline gives CDR1 MNHNY, CDR2 SVGAGI (reference sequence). With 5 bases clipped from V and 4 bases from J, the junction kept 14 bases outside the gene matches. This CDR3 region has 17 residues.

The V gene is TRBV5-1, the J gene TRBJ2-2; 9 bases line up with TRBD2. CDR1 and CDR2 from the germline V gene are SGHRS and YFSETQ. The trim removed 5 bases at V and 1 base at J, leaving 3 bases unmatched. CDR3 size: 15 residues. The CDR3: CASRRREGNTGELFF. CDR3 coding DNA: TGCGCCAGCAGAAGGCGGGAGGGGAACACCGGGGAGCTGTTTTTT.

This sequence joins TRBV27 and TRBJ1-5, with 8 bases matching TRBD1. The V segment lost 5 bases and the J segment 7 bases; nucleotides outside the gene matches: 7. The CDR3 is 14 residues long. The germline V gene has CDR1 MNHEY and CDR2 SMNVEV (reference sequence). The CDR3 sequence: CASSPQTGEQPQHF. In DNA form, the CDR3 reads TGTGCCAGCAGTCCCCAGACAGGGGAACAGCCCCAGCATTTT.

The V and J genes are TRBV11-2 and TRBJ2-2; possibly TRBD1 or TRBD2 for D (6 bases each). V shed 9 bases and J shed 5 bases, with 16 bases lying between them. This CDR3 comprises 14 residues. Germline lookup yields CDR1 SGHAT and CDR2 FQNNGV. The CDR3 DNA follows: TGTGCCAGTCTGGTCGGGGGCCGAACCGGGGAGCTGTTTTTT. Translating gives CASLVGGRTGELFF.

The V and J genes are TRBV3-1 (or the pseudogene TRBV3-2) and TRBJ2-1, with TRBD2 matching over 9 bases. V shed 1 base, J shed 0 bases, and the junction held 4 bases outside the gene matches. From germline, CDR1 is LGHDT and CDR2 YNNKEL (reference sequence). This CDR3 spans 17 amino acids. The CDR3 protein is CASSQVRAGGSYNEQFF. The CDR3 DNA is TGTGCCAGCAGCCAAGTGCGAGCGGGAGGCTCCTACAATGAGCAGTTCTTC.

The rearrangement links TRBV5-1 to TRBJ2-5; 10 bases are shared with TRBD2. CDR1 is SGHRS and CDR2 is YFSETQ in the germline V gene. The CDR3 consists of 17 residues. J was trimmed by 5 bases and V by 1 base; bases with no gene match: 11. The CDR3 loop reads CASSLNLNLAGDETQYF. DNA of the CDR3: TGCGCCAGCAGCTTGAATTTAAATCTAGCGGGAGATGAGACCCAGTACTTC.

CDR3 DNA: TGTGCCAGCAGCCGAGCGGCGGGACAGGGTAACACTGAAGCTTTCTTT. Amino acid sequence: CASSRAAGQGNTEAFF. The genes are TRBV16 and TRBJ1-1; TRBD1 matches 9 bases. Per germline, CDR1 KGHSY and CDR2 FQNENV. J was trimmed by 2 bases and V by 4 bases; bases with no gene match: 8. The CDR3 spans 16 residues.

V is TRBV12-3 or TRBV12-4 and J is TRBJ2-3; a possible D gene is TRBD2 (6 bases). V was clipped by 7 bases and J by 9 bases, with 14 bases between them. CDR3 size: 12 residues. The CDR3 spells CASTWGTPTQYF. The CDR3 DNA follows: TGTGCCAGCACCTGGGGGACTCCAACGCAGTATTTT.

The rearrangement links TRBV28 to TRBJ2-7; TRBD2 matches at 8 bases. The CDR3 spans 15 residues. V was pared by 8 bases and J by 5 bases, with 14 bases of the junction left unmatched. Germline lookup yields CDR1 MDHEN and CDR2 SYDVKM. In DNA, the CDR3 is TGTGCCAGCGGCCCGGGGGGGGCCCCTCGGAACGAGCAGTACTTC. Encoded protein: CASGPGGAPRNEQYF.

V gene TRBV6-4 combines with J gene TRBJ2-2, with unresolved D. Trimming removed 2 bases at V and 3 bases at J, with 4 bases between. CDR1 and CDR2 (germline): MRHNA, SNTAGT. The CDR3 extends over 13 amino acids. In nucleotides, the CDR3 is TGTGCCAGCAGTGACAGGGACACCGGGGAGCTGTTTTTT. Protein product: CASSDRDTGELFF.

The V and J genes are TRBV7-2 and TRBJ1-5; D is ambiguous. Trimming pared 3 bases from V and 3 bases from J, leaving 15 bases between. Per germline, CDR1 SGHTA and CDR2 FQGNSA. The CDR3 is 16 residues long. CDR3 loop: CASSLGRLGVNQPQHF. The CDR3 DNA sequence: TGTGCCAGCAGCTTGGGGAGGCTCGGGGTCAATCAGCCCCAGCATTTT.

The V and J genes are TRBV5-1 and TRBJ2-7; TRBD1 aligns across 12 bases. Trimming took 3 bases from V and 5 from J; bases not matched to a gene: 3. Germline V gene data show CDR1 as SGHRS and CDR2 as YFSETQ. CDR3 length: 14 residues. The CDR3 here is CASSWGQGADEQYF. The CDR3 nucleotides are TGCGCCAGCAGCTGGGGACAGGGGGCCGACGAGCAGTACTTC.

The J gene is TRBJ1-2, the V gene TRBV6-5; D not resolved. CDR1 and CDR2 (germline): MNHEY, SVGAGI. V lost 7 bases and J lost 2, with 17 bases in between. This CDR3 comprises 15 residues. CDR3 bases: TGTGCCAGCAAAGTCTCAGTCGACGTAAACTATGGCTACACCTTC. Its translation is CASKVSVDVNYGYTF.

The chain joins TRBV7-9 to TRBJ2-7; D not certain. Germline V gene lookup returns CDR1 SEHNR and CDR2 FQNEAQ (reference sequence). V was trimmed by 1 base and J by 2 bases, leaving 12 bases between them. The CDR3 is 15 amino acids. Written as DNA, the CDR3 is TGTGCCAGCAGCTTAGGCTCGGGCGGCCCCTACGAGCAGTACTTC. Protein product: CASSLGSGGPYEQYF.

The rearrangement links TRBV4-1 to TRBJ1-5; 7 nucleotides match TRBD1. Trimming took 4 bases from V and 2 from J; bases not matched to a gene: 14. Germline CDR1 and CDR2: MGHRA and YSYEKL. The CDR3 has 18 amino acids. CDR3 sequence (DNA): TGCGCCAGCAGCCGAGTAGAGGTAGGGGGCGCTGGCAATCAGCCCCAGCATTTT. Protein product: CASSRVEVGGAGNQPQHF.

The chain couples TRBV5-1 to TRBJ1-1; no clear D. This CDR3 region has 14 residues. Between the trimmed V and J ends, which lost 2 bases and 4 bases, there was a span of 12 bases. Germline-derived CDR1 and CDR2 are SGHRS and YFSETQ. CDR3: CASSFGRERTEAFF. As DNA, the CDR3 is TGCGCCAGCAGCTTCGGCCGCGAGCGCACTGAAGCTTTCTTT.